The 30 T cell receptor beta chains in this list originate from one sample, sequenced in a study of T cells in Graves' hyperthyroidism and ophthalmopathy. Amplified TCR beta CDR3 regions derived from RNA transcripts. The HTBI set primed first-round TCR CDR3 RT-PCR. TCRdb re-derived calls from the multiplex PCR reads in MiXCR, one entry per CDR3 protein. Seen here are hundreds of thousands of distinct CDR3 sequences, 13% observed once, and the top ten hold over 8.5%. Sequenced: blood. The receptors originated from a woman aged 18-29 years with Graves' hyperthyroidism.

This chain links TRBV7-9 with TRBJ1-4; D perhaps matches TRBD1 (5 bases). V dropped 1 base and J dropped 0 bases, with 12 bases sitting between them. The CDR3 sequence is 17 residues long. Germline CDR1 SEHNR, CDR2 FQNEAQ (reference sequence). The CDR3 protein is CASSLGNGGATNEKLFF. The CDR3 DNA sequence: TGTGCCAGCAGCTTAGGAAATGGGGGGGCAACTAATGAAAAACTGTTTTTT.

This clonotype was recorded at least ten times. This chain joins TRBV11-1 and TRBJ2-7, with TRBD1 matching over 12 bases. The V and J ends lost 3 bases and 6 bases, in that order; junction bases with no gene match: 6. Germline values: CDR1 SGHAT, CDR2 FQDESV (reference sequence). The CDR3 is made up of 15 amino acids. The DNA of the CDR3 is TGTGCCAGCAGCTTTCTGCGGGACAGGGGGCTCGAGCAGTACTTC. Translated, it gives CASSFLRDRGLEQYF. Variable domain in full (rest from reference TRBV11-1 and TRBJ2-7): EAEVAQSPRYKITEKSQAVAFWCDPISGHATLYWYRQILGQGPELLVQFQDESVVDDSQLPKDRFSAERLKGVDSTLKIQPAELGDSAMYLCASSFLRDRGLEQYFGPGTRLTVT.

The rearrangement joins TRBV5-1 to TRBJ1-4, with D possibly matching TRBD1 (5 bases). The germline CDR1 and CDR2 sequences are SGHRS and YFSETQ. The V gene lost 4 bases and the J gene lost 8 bases, with 15 bases spanning the gap. This CDR3 region has 14 residues. This CDR3 reads CASSIGTTHEKLFF. The CDR3 DNA sequence: TGCGCCAGCAGCATCGGGACGACCCACGAAAAACTGTTTTTT.

The rearrangement links TRBV7-2 to TRBJ2-1, with TRBD2 matching 15 bases. CDR1 and CDR2 (germline): SGHTA, FQGNSA. This CDR3 spans 17 amino acids. The junction had 5 bases not matched to a gene; V was cut back by 1 base and J by 7 bases. CDR3 region: CASSLDPGLAGGNEQFF. Written as DNA, the CDR3 is TGTGCCAGCAGCTTAGATCCGGGACTAGCGGGAGGAAATGAGCAGTTCTTC.

This clonotype was seen at least ten times. As DNA, the CDR3 is TGTGCCAGCAGTTTAGCGGACAGGGGGCGTCAGTCACCCCTCCACTTT. Protein sequence: CASSLADRGRQSPLHF. V is TRBV27 and J is TRBJ1-6; 11 bases fit TRBD1. V lost 2 bases and J lost 10; bases outside the gene matches: 7. Looked up from germline, CDR1 is MNHEY and CDR2 is SMNVEV (reference sequence). The CDR3 has 16 residues.

This clonotype was detected many times. This chain connects TRBV5-8 to TRBJ2-5; D not certain. Trimming took 0 bases from V and 4 from J, leaving 10 bases between them. This CDR3 is built from 14 residues. CDR1 is SGHTS, CDR2 YDEGEE, per germline. CDR3 sequence reads: CASSLASSIETQYF. CDR3 nucleotide sequence: TGTGCCAGCAGCTTGGCCTCGTCGATAGAGACCCAGTACTTC.

At least ten counts were recorded for this clonotype. V and J are TRBV6-1 and TRBJ1-1; D may be TRBD1 (6 bases). Germline V gives CDR1 MNHNS, CDR2 SASEGT. The CDR3 is 13 residues long. Deletions cut 3 bases from V and 1 base from J, with 6 bases between. The CDR3, as DNA: TGTGCCAGCAGTGAGGGACAGAACACTGAAGCTTTCTTT. Protein product: CASSEGQNTEAFF.

This clonotype was recorded many times. CDR3 coding DNA: TGTGCCAGCAGTGAAATTACAGGGGCGGGGGGTGGCTACACCTTC. It codes for CASSEITGAGGGYTF. The gene calls are TRBV2 and TRBJ1-2; 7 bases line up with TRBD1. Unmatched junction bases numbered 10, after V lost 2 bases and J lost 7 bases. Germline V gene lookup returns CDR1 SNHLY and CDR2 FYNNEI. The CDR3 covers 15 residues.

This clonotype was picked up many times. V and J are TRBV7-2 and TRBJ2-4, with TRBD2 identical over 7 bases. V lost 5 bases to trimming and J lost 9 bases; unmatched junction nucleotides: 7. The germline CDR1 and CDR2 sequences are SGHTA and FQGNSA. The CDR3 sequence is 13 residues long. CDR3 protein: CASSLREGSIQYF. DNA for the CDR3: TGTGCCAGCAGCCTCAGGGAGGGGAGCATTCAGTACTTC.

This clonotype was observed many times. The V call is TRBV5-1, the J call TRBJ2-7; a weak D match, TRBD2 (6 bases). There are 12 residues in the CDR3. The germline V gene has CDR1 SGHRS and CDR2 YFSETQ. V lost 0 bases and J lost 6, with 7 bases in between. In nucleotides, the CDR3 is TGCGCCAGCAGCTTGGGCGGGATCGAGCAGTACTTC. This translates into CASSLGGIEQYF.

In this sample, this clonotype turned up a few times. The junction departs from germline at one end; a sequencing error may be responsible. This rearrangement joins TRBV4-3 to TRBJ1-5, with D possibly TRBD1 on 5 matching bases. The V gene's germline CDR1 is LGHNA and CDR2 YSLEER. The CDR3 runs to 17 residues. The CDR3 loop is CASSQDLEGASNQPQHF. The CDR3 DNA reads as TGTGCCAGCAGCCAAGATTTAGAAGGGGCCTCCAATCAGCCCCAGCATTTT.

This clonotype was seen many times. This chain uses TRBV20-1 with TRBJ1-2; 7 bases agree with TRBD1. The CDR3 sequence is 16 residues long. The trim removed 5 bases at V and 4 bases at J, leaving 16 bases unmatched. CDR1 and CDR2 (germline): DFQATT, SNEGSKA (reference sequence). CDR3 sequence (DNA): TGCAGTGCTTCCTCGACAGGGAGAAGGAACACCTATGGCTACACCTTC. It translates to CSASSTGRRNTYGYTF.

This clonotype has ten or more counts. The V gene is TRBV3-1, the J gene TRBJ2-5; D is possibly TRBD2 (6 bases). V was trimmed by 3 bases and J by 5 bases, leaving 16 bases between them. Looked up from germline, CDR1 is LGHDT and CDR2 is YNNKEL (reference sequence). The CDR3 sequence is 15 residues long. Here the CDR3 DNA reads TGTGCCAGCAGCCACGAGGTCCGGGGGTGGGAGACCCAGTACTTC. Residues: CASSHEVRGWETQYF.

This clonotype was detected many times. The J gene is TRBJ2-5, the V gene TRBV29-1; 12 nucleotides line up with TRBD2. CDR1 and CDR2 (germline): SQVTM, ANQGSEA. This CDR3 has 13 residues. Germline trimming cut 7 bases from V and 4 bases from J; bases unmatched to any gene: 4. The CDR3 coding sequence is TGCAGCGCTCAGGGACTAGCGGGAGAGACCCAGTACTTC. Amino acids: CSAQGLAGETQYF.

This clonotype was observed many times. V is TRBV20-1 and J is TRBJ2-7; possible D gene TRBD2, 6 bases. This CDR3 has 12 residues. V lost 1 base and J lost 5, with 9 bases in between. The germline V gene has CDR1 DFQATT and CDR2 SNEGSKA (reference sequence). CDR3: CSARVPSDEQYF. The CDR3 DNA sequence: TGCAGTGCTAGAGTCCCTAGCGACGAGCAGTACTTC.

This clonotype showed up many times. The V call is TRBV6-1, the J call TRBJ1-5; D may be TRBD1 (6 bases). Trimming pared 0 bases from V and 6 bases from J, leaving 12 bases between. Germline-derived CDR1 and CDR2 are MNHNS and SASEGT. The CDR3 totals 15 residues. CDR3 sequence: CASSEAGTRGQPQHF. As DNA, the CDR3 is TGTGCCAGCAGTGAAGCGGGGACAAGAGGTCAGCCCCAGCATTTT.

In its sample, this clonotype was seen many times. The chain couples TRBV5-6 to TRBJ1-1, with D perhaps matching TRBD1 (5 bases). The length of the CDR3 is 19 residues. CDR1 and CDR2 (germline): SGHDT, YYEEEE. Trimming took 0 bases from V and 0 from J, leaving 21 bases between them. The CDR3 protein is CASSLVRAGVRTMNTEAFF. The CDR3 nucleotides are TGTGCCAGCAGCTTGGTGAGGGCGGGAGTTCGGACAATGAACACTGAAGCTTTCTTT.

This clonotype was counted many times. This chain joins TRBV28 and TRBJ1-5; D is unresolved. CDR3 length: 15 amino acids. Germline V gives CDR1 MDHEN, CDR2 SYDVKM. V lost 6 bases and J lost 3, with 15 bases in between. CDR3 loop: CASSALDTINQPQHF. Written as DNA, the CDR3 is TGTGCCAGCAGCGCCCTTGACACGATCAATCAGCCCCAGCATTTT.

This clonotype was seen many times. The chain employs TRBV28 and TRBJ2-1; D unresolved. The CDR3 length is 13 residues. Germline V lookup: CDR1 MDHEN, CDR2 SYDVKM. Trimming shortened V by 2 bases and J by 11 bases, and 13 bases separated the two germline ends. The CDR3 reads CASSLPPRKQQFF. In nucleotides, the CDR3 is TGTGCCAGCAGTTTACCTCCTCGGAAACAGCAGTTCTTC.

The J gene is TRBJ2-2, the V gene TRBV4-3; 14 bases fit TRBD2. CDR3 size: 21 residues. CDR1 and CDR2 (germline): LGHNA, YSLEER. J lost 6 bases, V lost 0 bases, and 15 bases had no gene match. CDR3: CASSQDLGGTSGRKRAGELFF. As DNA, the CDR3 is TGCGCCAGCAGCCAAGATTTGGGTGGGACTAGCGGGAGAAAGCGGGCCGGGGAGCTGTTTTTT.

This clonotype was seen a few times. The chain uses TRBV7-9 and TRBJ2-5; D possibly corresponds to TRBD1 (6 bases). The CDR3 has 14 residues. Per the germline V gene, CDR1 is SEHNR and CDR2 is FQNEAQ (reference sequence). V lost 5 bases to trimming and J lost 7 bases, with 17 bases between them. CDR3 sequence (DNA): TGTGCCAGCAGCGCAAGGACAGCGCCCCTGACCCAGTACTTC. Translation gives CASSARTAPLTQYF.

On this clonotype: The conserved phenylalanine or tryptophan is not found at the CDR3 terminus, so this likely reflects a read error. This chain joins TRBV2 and TRBJ2-7; perhaps D is TRBD1 or TRBD2 (5 bases each). Germline CDR1 and CDR2: SNHLY and FYNNEI. The V end lost 4 bases, the J end lost 0 bases, and 7 bases lay between the germline ends. This CDR3 region has 13 residues. This chain's CDR3 is CASSAGSSYEQYS. The CDR3 DNA follows: TGTGCCAGCAGTGCAGGGAGCTCCTACGAGCAGTACTCC.

This clonotype was observed many times. V usage is TRBV7-2 and J usage is TRBJ2-7; weak D call: TRBD2 (6 bases). This CDR3 region has 14 residues. Trimming cost V 3 bases and J 7 bases, with 16 bases left between them. Germline CDR1 is SGHTA and CDR2 is FQGNSA. The CDR3 nucleotides are TGTGCCAGCAGCTTGGGTGTCAAACGGGGGGAGCAGTACTTC. Translation gives CASSLGVKRGEQYF. The full variable domain, in which reference TRBV7-2 and TRBJ2-7 provide the parts outside the CDR3, is GAGVSQSPSNKVTEKGKDVELRCDPISGHTALYWYRQSLGQGLEFLIYFQGNSAPDKSGLPSDRFSAERTGGSVSTLTIQRTQQEDSAVYLCASSLGVKRGEQYFGPGTRLTVT.

The sample holds many counts of this clonotype. The chain couples TRBV2 to TRBJ1-5; unclear D gene. CDR1 and CDR2 from the germline V gene are SNHLY and FYNNEI. Between the trimmed V and J ends, which lost 7 bases and 4 bases, there was a span of 11 bases. The CDR3 is 13 residues long. The CDR3 bases are TGTGCCAGCAAGAAAGGGCCAAATCAGCCCCAGCATTTT. It codes for CASKKGPNQPQHF. Filled out from reference TRBV2 and TRBJ1-5, the complete variable domain reads EPEVTQTPSHQVTQMGQEVILRCVPISNHLYFYWYRQILGQKVEFLVSFYNNEISEKSEIFDDQFSVERPDGSNFTLKIRSTKLEDSAMYFCASKKGPNQPQHFGDGTRLSIL.

This clonotype was counted at least ten times. The chain joins TRBV28 to TRBJ1-3; D is unclear. The V end lost 2 bases, the J end lost 7 bases, and 15 bases lay between the germline ends. The CDR3 contains 15 residues. Germline assignment: CDR1 MDHEN and CDR2 SYDVKM. CDR3 DNA: TGTGCCAGCAGTTTAGTTACGAAGCTCGGGAACACCATATATTTT. It yields the protein CASSLVTKLGNTIYF.

Many counts were recorded for this clonotype. The V call is TRBV19, the J call TRBJ1-1; D might be TRBD1 (6 bases). V lost 7 bases and J 1 base, leaving 16 bases between the germline ends. Germline V gene data show CDR1 as LNHDA and CDR2 as SQIVND (reference sequence). The CDR3 runs 15 residues. The CDR3 region is CASTVGRGRNTEAFF. CDR3 sequence (DNA): TGTGCCAGTACCGTCGGTAGGGGGAGGAACACTGAAGCTTTCTTT.

This clonotype was counted many times. The rearrangement links TRBV29-1 to TRBJ1-2, with a weak D call TRBD1 (5 bases). Germline loops: CDR1 SQVTM, CDR2 ANQGSEA. V was cut by 3 bases and J by 2 bases, with 10 bases left in between. CDR3 length: 13 amino acids. The chain's CDR3 is CSVESPGNYGYTF. The CDR3 DNA reads as TGCAGCGTTGAGAGCCCAGGGAACTATGGCTACACCTTC.

This clonotype was observed a few times. The genes are TRBV29-1 and TRBJ1-5, with 7 bases identical to TRBD1. With V trimmed by 2 bases and J by 11 bases, 15 bases remained unmatched. The CDR3 covers 15 residues. Germline V gene sequence: CDR1 SQVTM, CDR2 ANQGSEA. The CDR3 reads CSVEPKGQPRLAQHF. Written as DNA, the CDR3 is TGCAGCGTTGAACCTAAGGGACAGCCTCGTTTGGCCCAGCATTTT.

The chain links TRBV5-1 to TRBJ2-2, with 11 bases that match TRBD2. The CDR3 runs 17 residues. The germline V gene has CDR1 SGHRS and CDR2 YFSETQ. V shed 3 bases and J 2 bases; nucleotides not matched to a gene: 6. In nucleotides, the CDR3 is TGCGCCAGCAGCTCGACTAGCGGGGAATACAACACCGGGGAGCTGTTTTTT. Protein: CASSSTSGEYNTGELFF.

This clonotype has just a few counts. In DNA form, the CDR3 reads TGTGCCAGCAGTTACGGCGGGAGTAGCAAAAACATTCAGTACTTC. Translation gives CASSYGGSSKNIQYF. The chain has TRBV6-2 or TRBV6-3 and TRBJ2-4; 7 bases line up with TRBD2. The CDR3 is 15 amino acids. Germline values: CDR1 MNHEY, CDR2 SVGEGT. J gave up 3 bases and V 2 bases, and 4 bases lay outside the gene matches.